Presented here are 20 T cell receptor beta chains from one specimen sequenced in a study of radiation and T cells in renal cell carcinoma. Sequencing used immunoSEQ multiplex PCR; TCRdb keeps in-frame clones, though not all of them. In the table there are some 120,000 clones, approximately 82% of which are singletons. As for time point: baseline pretreatment blood. Indicated treatment: 15 Gy SBRT to primary tumor, nephrectomy 4 weeks later. The sequencing used blood, collected from a patient whose treatment included radiotherapy and nephrectomy. These receptors were obtained from an older woman with renal cell carcinoma.

The V gene is TRBV10-2, the J gene TRBJ2-3; D is undetermined. V was trimmed by 6 bases and J by 4 bases, leaving 20 bases between them. This CDR3 comprises 16 residues. Germline assignment: CDR1 WSHSY and CDR2 SAAADI. CDR3 amino acids: CASSPETPLVADTQYF. The DNA for the CDR3 is TGCGCCAGCAGCCCCGAGACTCCACTTGTCGCAGATACGCAGTATTTT.

V gene TRBV6-5 combines with J gene TRBJ1-1; D not certain. V lost 2 bases to trimming and J lost 4 bases, with 8 bases between them. Germline lookup yields CDR1 MNHEY and CDR2 SVGAGI. The CDR3 is 13 amino acids. The CDR3 nucleotides read TGTGCCAGCAGTTACCCGGCGGCCACTGAAGCTTTCTTT. Residues: CASSYPAATEAFF.

The chain carries TRBV28 and TRBJ1-2, with TRBD1 identical over 7 bases. Germline lookup yields CDR1 MDHEN and CDR2 SYDVKM. The trim removed 4 bases at V and 7 bases at J, leaving 3 bases unmatched. The CDR3 has 12 amino acids. As DNA, the CDR3 is TGTGCCAGCAGTTCGACAGGGTCTGGCTACACCTTC. It codes for CASSSTGSGYTF.

The CDR3 region is CASSFQVDSGNTIYF. CDR3 coding DNA: TGTGCCAGCAGCTTTCAGGTCGACTCTGGAAACACCATATATTTT. The genes are TRBV7-2 and TRBJ1-3; D ambiguous. Trimming shortened V by 3 bases and J by 0 bases, and 9 bases separated the two germline ends. Germline CDR1 SGHTA, CDR2 FQGNSA. The CDR3 length is 15 residues.

This clone was observed once. The chain recombines TRBV7-9 with TRBJ2-1; the D gene could be TRBD1 or TRBD2 (7 bases each). Germline values: CDR1 SEHNR, CDR2 FQNEAQ (reference sequence). The CDR3 runs 12 residues. The germline V and J ends were trimmed by 5 bases and 9 bases, with 11 bases remaining between them. In DNA, the CDR3 is TGTGCCAGCAGCGCAGGGGGGGTTGAGCAGTTCTTC. It yields the protein CASSAGGVEQFF. Based on the CDR3 plus reference TRBV7-9 and TRBJ2-1, the full variable domain is DTGVSQNPRHKITKRGQNVTFRCDPISEHNRLYWYRQTLGQGPEFLTYFQNEAQLEKSRLLSDRFSAERPKGSFSTLEIQRTEQGDSAMYLCASSAGGVEQFFGPGTRLTVL.

The chain joins TRBV7-2 to TRBJ1-5; D may be TRBD1 (5 bases). The V and J ends lost 4 bases and 4 bases respectively, with 8 bases between them. Germline loops: CDR1 SGHTA, CDR2 FQGNSA. The CDR3 loop spans 13 amino acids. This CDR3 is CASSYDRNQPQHF. DNA of the CDR3: TGTGCCAGCAGCTACGACAGAAATCAGCCCCAGCATTTT.

V is TRBV19 and J is TRBJ2-7; the match to TRBD1 covers 7 bases. CDR3 length equals 14 residues. CDR1 and CDR2 (germline): LNHDA, SQIVND (reference sequence). The J segment lost 4 bases and the V segment lost 6 bases, leaving 9 bases of the junction unmatched. CDR3 region: CASSAGTATYEQYF. The DNA for the CDR3 is TGTGCCAGTAGCGCCGGGACAGCGACATACGAGCAGTACTTC.

The chain couples TRBV7-3 to TRBJ1-1; possibly TRBD1 for D (6 bases). Trimming took off 2 bases at V and 3 bases at J, with 13 bases between the two ends. CDR3 length: 15 residues. Germline lookup yields CDR1 SGHTA and CDR2 FQGTGA. In DNA form, the CDR3 reads TGTGCCAGCAGCTTAGACGGACAGACCTACACTGAAGCTTTCTTT. Protein: CASSLDGQTYTEAFF.

V is TRBV5-1 and J is TRBJ2-1; perhaps D is TRBD1 or TRBD2 (6 bases each). The length of the CDR3 is 15 residues. V lost 4 bases, J lost 8 bases, and 19 bases lay in between. In germline, CDR1 is SGHRS, CDR2 YFSETQ. Written as DNA, the CDR3 is TGCGCCAGCAGCCGTCTAGGGGGGTCTGGCCATGAGCAGTTCTTC. The encoded protein is CASSRLGGSGHEQFF.

This chain joins TRBV5-1 and TRBJ1-2; D is perhaps TRBD1 (5 bases). This CDR3 contains 15 residues. The V end lost 5 bases, the J end lost 4 bases, and 18 bases lay between the germline ends. Germline lookup yields CDR1 SGHRS and CDR2 YFSETQ. The CDR3 reads CASREGTVGSYGYTF. The CDR3 nucleotides read TGCGCCAGCAGGGAGGGGACGGTGGGAAGCTATGGCTACACCTTC.

This sequence joins TRBV18 and TRBJ1-1; tentative D call: TRBD1 (6 bases). Germline V gene sequence: CDR1 KGHSH, CDR2 LQKENI. This CDR3 is built from 14 residues. V was clipped by 3 bases and J by 2 bases, with 10 bases between them. The chain's CDR3 is CASSPRTANTEAFF. For the CDR3, the DNA is TGTGCCAGCTCACCGAGGACAGCCAACACTGAAGCTTTCTTT.

The V call is TRBV19, the J call TRBJ1-1, with D unresolved. CDR1 and CDR2 (germline): LNHDA, SQIVND (reference sequence). This CDR3 is built from 15 residues. With 6 bases removed from V and 2 bases from J, the gap between germline ends came to 16 bases. The CDR3 DNA follows: TGTGCCAGTAGCGATATGGGGATTGGTAACACTGAAGCTTTCTTT. It encodes CASSDMGIGNTEAFF.

The J gene is TRBJ1-4, the V gene TRBV19; 8 bases are shared with TRBD1. Trimming cost V 6 bases and J 8 bases; bases outside gene matches: 11. CDR1 and CDR2 (germline): LNHDA, SQIVND (reference sequence). The CDR3 runs to 15 residues. The CDR3 loop reads CASSLGDRTVEKLFF. The DNA for the CDR3 is TGTGCCAGTAGCCTGGGGGACAGGACCGTAGAAAAACTGTTTTTT. The full variable domain, in which reference TRBV19 and TRBJ1-4 provide the parts outside the CDR3, is DGGITQSPKYLFRKEGQNVTLSCEQNLNHDAMYWYRQDPGQGLRLIYYSQIVNDFQKGDIAEGYSVSREKKESFPLTVTSAQKNPTAFYLCASSLGDRTVEKLFFGSGTQLSVL.

In this sample, this clone turned up once. V is TRBV11-2 and J is TRBJ1-1; D gene uncertain. The CDR3 consists of 14 residues. The V end was cut by 4 bases, the J end by 1 base, with 10 bases between. CDR1 SGHAT and CDR2 FQNNGV come from the germline V gene. CDR3 in DNA: TGTGCCAGCAGCTGGAGGAGGGCGAACACTGAAGCTTTCTTT. Amino acids: CASSWRRANTEAFF. Variable domain in full (rest from reference TRBV11-2 and TRBJ1-1): EAGVAQSPRYKIIEKRQSVAFWCNPISGHATLYWYQQILGQGPKLLIQFQNNGVVDDSQLPKDRFSAERLKGVDSTLKIQPAKLEDSAVYLCASSWRRANTEAFFGQGTRLTVV.

The table lists this clone with many counts. The chain employs TRBV2 and TRBJ2-7, with 8 positions matching TRBD2. V gave up 2 bases and J gave up 9 bases; unmatched junction bases: 6. This CDR3 has 13 amino acids. Germline-derived CDR1 and CDR2 are SNHLY and FYNNEI. CDR3 in amino acids: CASSEPDRGGQYF. For the CDR3, the DNA is TGTGCCAGCAGTGAACCCGACCGGGGGGGGCAGTACTTC.

V gene TRBV6-5 combines with J gene TRBJ1-2; possible D gene TRBD1, 5 bases. The CDR3 is 16 amino acids. Trimming cost V 2 bases and J 2 bases, with 15 bases left between them. Germline V CDR1 and CDR2: MNHEY, SVGAGI. The CDR3, as DNA: TGTGCCAGCAGTTACGAGGGGCTTGGATTAAACTATGGCTACACCTTC. This gives the protein CASSYEGLGLNYGYTF.

The chain links TRBV5-6 to TRBJ1-1; D remains unclear. The V gene lost 1 base and the J gene lost 3 bases, with 7 bases spanning the gap. The CDR3 length is 13 residues. The germline V gene has CDR1 SGHDT and CDR2 YYEEEE. In DNA, the CDR3 is TGTGCCAGCAGCTTGTGGTCCTACACTGAAGCTTTCTTT. Translating gives CASSLWSYTEAFF.

This chain uses TRBV7-9 with TRBJ1-6, with D tentatively TRBD1 (6 bases). Between the trimmed V and J ends, which lost 5 bases and 10 bases, there was a span of 18 bases. Germline V gives CDR1 SEHNR, CDR2 FQNEAQ (reference sequence). This CDR3 region has 15 residues. The CDR3 DNA follows: TGTGCCAGCAGCCCTGAACAGGGACCTAAATCACCCCTCCACTTT. It yields the protein CASSPEQGPKSPLHF.

The chain uses TRBV18 and TRBJ1-1; TRBD1 is a possible D gene (6 bases). From germline, CDR1 is KGHSH and CDR2 LQKENI. The CDR3 sequence is 15 residues long. Deletions cut 2 bases from V and 8 bases from J, with 18 bases between. The CDR3 reads CASSPGGGLIQEAFF. DNA for the CDR3: TGTGCCAGCTCACCAGGCGGGGGCCTTATTCAGGAAGCTTTCTTT.

The rearrangement links TRBV4-1 to TRBJ1-2; 9 positions match TRBD1. V shed 5 bases, J shed 5 bases, and the junction held 9 bases outside the gene matches. The CDR3 totals 15 residues. CDR1 is MGHRA and CDR2 is YSYEKL in the germline V gene. This CDR3 is CASSITGGATYGYTF. The CDR3 DNA sequence: TGCGCCAGCAGCATTACAGGGGGCGCGACGTATGGCTACACCTTC.